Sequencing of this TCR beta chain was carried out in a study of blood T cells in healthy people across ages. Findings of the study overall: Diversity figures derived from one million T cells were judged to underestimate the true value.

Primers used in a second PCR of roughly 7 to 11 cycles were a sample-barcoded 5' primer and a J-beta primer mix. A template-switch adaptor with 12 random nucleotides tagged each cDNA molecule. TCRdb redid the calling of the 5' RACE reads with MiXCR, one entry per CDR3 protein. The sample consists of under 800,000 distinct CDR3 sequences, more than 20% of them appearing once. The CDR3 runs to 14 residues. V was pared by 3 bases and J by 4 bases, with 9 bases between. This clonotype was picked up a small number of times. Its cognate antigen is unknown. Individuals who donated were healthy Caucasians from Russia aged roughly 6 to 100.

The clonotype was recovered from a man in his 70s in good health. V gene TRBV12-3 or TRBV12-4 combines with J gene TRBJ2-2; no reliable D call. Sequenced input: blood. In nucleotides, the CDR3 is TGTGCCAGCAGTTTTCAAGGGTCCACCGGGGAGCTGTTTTTT. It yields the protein CASSFQGSTGELFF.